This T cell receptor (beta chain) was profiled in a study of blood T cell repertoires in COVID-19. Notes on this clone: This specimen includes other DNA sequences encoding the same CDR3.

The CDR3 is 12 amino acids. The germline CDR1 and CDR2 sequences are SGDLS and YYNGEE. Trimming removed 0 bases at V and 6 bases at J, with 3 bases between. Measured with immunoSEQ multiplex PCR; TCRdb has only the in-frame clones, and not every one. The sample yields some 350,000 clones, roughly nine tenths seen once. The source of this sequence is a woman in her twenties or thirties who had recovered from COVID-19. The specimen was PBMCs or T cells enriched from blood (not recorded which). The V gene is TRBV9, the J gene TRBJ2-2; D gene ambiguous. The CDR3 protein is CASSVAAGELFF. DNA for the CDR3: TGTGCCAGCAGCGTAGCAGCCGGGGAGCTGTTTTTT.